This record looks at one TCR beta chain sequence and its context. The data originate from a study of blood T cell repertoires in COVID-19. Individuals aged 18 to 89 years were recruited from about two dozen US areas. Participant-reported clinical history was the basis for cohort assignment. Authors' processing steps: Using reference gene primer amplification, nucleated cell counts were estimated. Produced via immunoSEQ multiplex PCR; TCRdb's table is partial and in-frame only. V and J calls and clone size come straight from that table; D and trimming were deduced from the DNA. The sample consists of approximately 170,000 clones, around 84% of them appearing once. Trimming cost V 3 bases and J 4 bases, with 19 bases left between them. Germline lookup yields CDR1 GTSNPN and CDR2 SVGIG (reference sequence). CDR3 length: 16 residues.

The chain combines TRBV30 with TRBJ2-1, with D tentatively TRBD1 (6 bases). The specimen was PBMCs or T cells enriched from blood (not recorded which). The sequence was obtained from a woman aged 45 to 65 who had recovered from COVID-19. The DNA of the CDR3 is TGTGCCTGGAGGGACGAGGGACAAGACTTTTACAATGAGCAGTTCTTC. This codes for CAWRDEGQDFYNEQFF.